This TCR beta chain was profiled in a study of OX40 agonist ivuxolimab in advanced cancers. Study details: Patients were dosed intravenously with ivuxolimab at 0.01 to 10 mg/kg every 2 weeks. Points from the study as a whole: The investigators did not determine what antigen specificity the expanded peripheral T cells had.

Sequencing used immunoSEQ multiplex PCR; TCRdb keeps in-frame clones, though not all of them. The sample holds 70,000 to 100,000 clones; under 90% are singletons and the top ten take 0.95% to 1.3%. The V and J ends lost 1 base and 4 bases respectively, with 9 bases between them. The CDR3 covers 14 residues. Germline assignment: CDR1 LGHNA and CDR2 YNFKEQ. As concerns this clone: Its antigen is undetermined.

This rearrangement joins TRBV4-2 to TRBJ2-3; perhaps TRBD2 as D (6 bases). The material sequenced was CD4+ or CD8+ T cells sorted from blood, taken in a trial of the OX40 agonist ivuxolimab. The receptor's source is an adult with an advanced solid tumor such as melanoma, head and neck, liver or kidney cancer. This CDR3 is CASSQVGGSDTQYF. In nucleotides, the CDR3 is TGTGCCAGCAGCCAAGTCGGGGGTTCAGATACGCAGTATTTT.